These T cell receptor beta chains were read from a single sample in a study of identical twins. A single record per CDR3 protein comes from TCRdb applying MiXCR to the 5' RACE reads. The data hold some 630,000 distinct CDR3 sequences, with roughly 7.2% observed a single time. These data were also reused for a study on yellow fever vaccine responses in identical twins.

Material: PBMCs. These receptors all come from a woman between 18 and 29 years old in good health. Both conserved end residues are part of each CDR3. A D gene is named only where the DNA matches it firmly. The size field is filled for only some rows; it gives once, few, many or a size class.

d_call j_call clone_size v_call cdr3_nt cdr3_aa
. TRBJ2-3 many TRBV11-2 TGTGCCAGCAGCTTATTAACTAGCACAGATACGCAGTATTTT CASSLLTSTDTQYF
TRBD1 TRBJ1-5 . TRBV28 TGTGCCAGCAGACCCGCGGGGACAGGACCCATCCAGTATCAGCCCCAGCATTTT CASRPAGTGPIQYQPQHF
. TRBJ2-7 . TRBV11-2 TGTGCCAGCAGCTTAGACGGGACCAGTATCTACGAGCAGTACTTC CASSLDGTSIYEQYF
TRBD1 TRBJ2-7 . TRBV12-3/TRBV12-4 TGTGCCAGCAGTTTAGGGGGGACAGGGGGGACCTACGAGCAGTACTTC CASSLGGTGGTYEQYF
. TRBJ2-5 few TRBV7-9 TGTGCCAGCAGCTTACGACAGAACCAAGAGACCCAGTACTTC CASSLRQNQETQYF
. TRBJ2-5 many TRBV29-1 TGCAGCGGTGAGGATGCGGGGAACAGAGAGACCCAGTACTTC CSGEDAGNRETQYF
. TRBJ1-1 few TRBV5-5 TGTGCCAGCAGCTTGGCCGTGGCGGGCAACACTGAAGCTTTCTTT CASSLAVAGNTEAFF
. TRBJ1-2 few TRBV4-1 TGCGCCAGCAGCCAAGCTCATCGACGGCAGTTTGGCTACACCTTC CASSQAHRRQFGYTF
. TRBJ1-4 few TRBV20-1 TGCAGTGCTAGTCTCCGGGTTGAAAAACTGTTTTTT CSASLRVEKLFF
TRBD2 TRBJ2-1 many TRBV5-6 TGTGCCAGCAGCTTGGGCGCTAGCGGGAGTTACAATGAGCAGTTCTTC CASSLGASGSYNEQFF
. TRBJ2-3 many TRBV7-6 TGTGCCAGCAGCTCCAACCGGGCCAACACAGATACGCAGTATTTT CASSSNRANTDTQYF
. TRBJ2-1 many TRBV7-2 TGTGCCAGCAGCATGCTAGCGTCTTCCTACAATGAGCAGTTCTTC CASSMLASSYNEQFF
. TRBJ1-5 few TRBV15 TGTGCCACCAGTCATCGGTCGGGTCCGCGCAATCAGCCCCAGCATTTT CATSHRSGPRNQPQHF
TRBD1 TRBJ2-1 few TRBV29-1 TGCAGCGCAATAACACGGACAGGATACAATGAGCAGTTCTTC CSAITRTGYNEQFF
TRBD2 TRBJ2-7 many TRBV29-1 TGCAGCGTTGAAGATCGCGTGATAGCGGGAGTGTACGAGCAGTACTTC CSVEDRVIAGVYEQYF
TRBD2 TRBJ2-3 . TRBV20-1 TGCAGTGCTAGAGTTCTAGCGGGAACCACAGATACGCAGTATTTT CSARVLAGTTDTQYF
. TRBJ1-1 many TRBV7-9 TGTGCCAGCAGCGCGTACCTAGGCGCTGAAGCTTTCTTT CASSAYLGAEAFF
. TRBJ1-2 many TRBV24-1 TGTGCCACCAGTGAACAAGCGGGCAGCCGAGATGGCTACACCTTC CATSEQAGSRDGYTF
. TRBJ1-6 few TRBV5-1 TGCGCCAGCAGCGGGGGACACACAAATTCACCCCTCCACTTT CASSGGHTNSPLHF
TRBD2 TRBJ2-7 many TRBV9 TGTGCCAGCAGCGTAGTAGCGGGACTCGACGAGCAGTACTTC CASSVVAGLDEQYF
. TRBJ2-2 . TRBV2 TGTGCCATCAGCCTCGGCCGGGTGGTAATGGTGGGGAACACCGGGGAGCTGTTTTTT CAISLGRVVMVGNTGELFF
TRBD2 TRBJ2-1 few TRBV20-1 TGCAGTGCTAGAAGGACTAGCGGAGGTACCTACAATGAGCAGTTCTTC CSARRTSGGTYNEQFF
TRBD1 TRBJ2-7 few TRBV11-2 TGTGCCAGCAGCGCGGACAGGGATCTCGAGCAGTACTTC CASSADRDLEQYF
. TRBJ1-1 few TRBV6-1 TGTGCCAGCAGTAAGGACAAGCTGAACACTGAAGCTTTCTTT CASSKDKLNTEAFF
. TRBJ1-3 . TRBV5-1 TGCGCCAGCAGCTTGGCGGGGGGCCTCGCTGGAAACACCATATATTTT CASSLAGGLAGNTIYF
. TRBJ2-3 many TRBV10-3 TGTGCCATCGGGGGCAGCCACACAGATACGCAGTATTTT CAIGGSHTDTQYF
. TRBJ2-5 many TRBV4-1 TGCGCCAGCAGCCAAGACCCTCCGGGGTTAGGAGAGACCCAGTACTTC CASSQDPPGLGETQYF
. TRBJ1-2 . TRBV6-1 TGTGCCAGCGTGACATCACAATACTATGGCTACACCTTC CASVTSQYYGYTF
TRBD1 TRBJ2-1 . TRBV7-6 TGTGCCAGCACCCAGGACAGGGCAGCTGCCTACAATGAGCAGTTCTTC CASTQDRAAAYNEQFF
. TRBJ1-5 many TRBV12-3/TRBV12-4 TGTGCCAGCAGTTTAAATAGGATTAGCAATCAGCCCCAGCATTTT CASSLNRISNQPQHF
TRBD1 TRBJ1-5 many TRBV4-1 TGCGCCAGCAGCCAAGGTGGGACAGGGGGCTCGGGGGCCCAGCATTTT CASSQGGTGGSGAQHF
. TRBJ1-5 few TRBV12-3/TRBV12-4 TGTGCCAGCAGTCCAATCAGGATTGGCAATCAGCCCCAGCATTTT CASSPIRIGNQPQHF
TRBD2 TRBJ2-3 many TRBV20-1 TGCAGTGCTGGAGAGCTTACTAGCGGGATGACAGATACGCAGTATTTT CSAGELTSGMTDTQYF
TRBD2 TRBJ2-7 few TRBV20-1 TGCAGTGCTAGTTGGCTAGCGGGTTCCTACGAGCAGTACTTC CSASWLAGSYEQYF
TRBD1 TRBJ1-2 . TRBV4-2 TGTGCCAGCAGCCATCCTAAGGGGGCCTCCGAAGGGTATGGCTACACCTTC CASSHPKGASEGYGYTF
. TRBJ1-1 few TRBV10-3 TGTGCCATTCAGACAGATCTGAACACTGAAGCTTTCTTT CAIQTDLNTEAFF
. TRBJ2-3 . TRBV20-1 TGCAGTGCCCGTTGGGGAACCGGCACAGATACGCAGTATTTT CSARWGTGTDTQYF
. TRBJ1-2 . TRBV7-9 TGTGCCAGCAGCCCCGGGGCGGGGATTAACTATGGCTACACCTTC CASSPGAGINYGYTF
. TRBJ2-1 . TRBV11-2 TGTGCCAGCAGCTTAGTTGACAGCTACAATGAGCAGTTCTTC CASSLVDSYNEQFF
TRBD2 TRBJ2-1 . TRBV7-6 TGTGCCAGCAGCTTATCAAGGCGGGGGGGCGATAATGAGCAGTTCTTC CASSLSRRGGDNEQFF
TRBD2 TRBJ2-7 . TRBV7-6 TGTGCCAGCAACCCCGGGGGGAGGGAAGGGGAGCAGTACTTC CASNPGGREGEQYF
TRBD2 TRBJ2-5 few TRBV5-1 TGCGCCAGCAGCCCTCAACTAGCGGGAGGAGAGACCCAGTACTTC CASSPQLAGGETQYF
. TRBJ2-3 few TRBV7-9 TGTGCCAGCAGCTTAGAACGGGTGATATCTAGCACAGATACGCAGTATTTT CASSLERVISSTDTQYF
. TRBJ2-6 many TRBV29-1 TGCAGCGTAGCCCTGGGTGCTGGGGCCAACGTCCTGACTTTC CSVALGAGANVLTF
. TRBJ2-2 many TRBV3-1 TGTGCCAGCAGCCAAGATTGGGGCTCCGGGGAGCTGTTTTTT CASSQDWGSGELFF
. TRBJ2-1 . TRBV9 TGTGCCAGCAGCGTAGATCCAGGGTTCTACAATGAGCAGTTCTTC CASSVDPGFYNEQFF
. TRBJ2-1 . TRBV12-3/TRBV12-4 TGTGCCAGCAGACAGAGATACGATGAGCAGTTCTTC CASRQRYDEQFF
. TRBJ2-1 . TRBV5-5 TGTGCCAGCAGCTTGGAGTGGCTAGCGACCACCTACAATGAGCAGTTCTTC CASSLEWLATTYNEQFF
. TRBJ2-1 few TRBV5-5 TGTGCCAGCAGCTTGCACACATCCTACAATGAGCAGTTCTTC CASSLHTSYNEQFF
TRBD2 TRBJ2-3 . TRBV10-3 TGTGCCATCAGTGGTCTAGCGGCAAGCACAGATACGCAGTATTTT CAISGLAASTDTQYF
. TRBJ1-5 many TRBV10-2 TGCGCCAGCAGTGCCGCAGGGGTTCAGCCCCAGCATTTT CASSAAGVQPQHF
. TRBJ2-1 . TRBV5-5 TGTGCCAGCAGCTTGGCGGGCGGAACCTCCTACAATGAGCAGTTCTTC CASSLAGGTSYNEQFF
. TRBJ2-3 few TRBV20-1 TGCAGTGCTCGCCCTGTAGTTGGTACGCAGTATTTT CSARPVVGTQYF
. TRBJ1-5 few TRBV6-1 TGTGCCAGCAGACCTTATGTCCAGAGCCTCCCGCCCCAGCATTTT CASRPYVQSLPPQHF
TRBD1 TRBJ2-2 few TRBV9 TGTGCCAGCAGTGATAGGGGGCGCGGGCTGTTTTTT CASSDRGRGLFF
. TRBJ2-3 many TRBV5-5 TGTGCCAGCAGCTTAGTTGGACTAATTGAAGCAGATACGCAGTATTTT CASSLVGLIEADTQYF
TRBD1 TRBJ2-5 many TRBV29-1 TGCAGCGTCAAGGACAGGGAGGAGACCCAGTACTTC CSVKDREETQYF